Below are 20 T cell receptor beta chains sequenced from a single sample in a study of blood T cell repertoires in COVID-19 (TCRdb year 2020). Libraries came from the immunoSEQ multiplex PCR assay. This is the immuneACCESS table as TCRdb keeps it, with only in-frame sequences that have V and J called. A part of the clones is gone; compared with another copy, unresolved V genes explain less than half, and the rest is unexplained. This sample holds 150,000 to 180,000 clones; roughly nine tenths were observed only once. The ten largest clones represent about 15% of the sample. The sequenced sample consisted of peripheral blood. Receptors were obtained from a middle-aged woman with acute or convalescent COVID-19.

The CDR3 DNA is TGTGCCACCAGTGATTTTGGAGGGGTCACAGATACGCAGTATTTT. Encoded protein: CATSDFGGVTDTQYF. The rearrangement joins TRBV24-1 to TRBJ2-3; D might be TRBD2 (6 bases). CDR3 size: 15 residues. The germline CDR1 and CDR2 sequences are KGHDR and SFDVKD. V was pared by 1 base and J by 2 bases, with 9 bases between.

This clone was picked up one time. This chain joins TRBV5-1 and TRBJ2-3; a possible D gene is TRBD1 (6 bases). This CDR3 has 14 amino acids. Germline V gene lookup returns CDR1 SGHRS and CDR2 YFSETQ. V dropped 3 bases and J dropped 1 base, with 9 bases sitting between them. CDR3: CASSYRVGTDTQYF. The CDR3 DNA reads as TGCGCCAGCAGCTACAGGGTGGGCACAGATACGCAGTATTTT.

This sequence joins TRBV9 and TRBJ2-3; 8 nucleotides line up with TRBD1. CDR3 length: 16 residues. CDR1 is SGDLS and CDR2 is YYNGEE in the germline V gene. V shed 4 bases, J shed 2 bases, and the junction held 9 bases outside the gene matches. CDR3 sequence (DNA): TGTGCCAGCAGCACGAATCGACAGGGGCCCACAGATACGCAGTATTTT. It translates to CASSTNRQGPTDTQYF.

This chain uses TRBV7-9 with TRBJ2-3; TRBD2 aligns across 10 bases. The CDR3 has 16 amino acids. Germline-derived CDR1 and CDR2 are SEHNR and FQNEAQ (reference sequence). The ends lost 3 bases at V and 0 bases at J; junction bases unmatched: 3. The CDR3 bases are TGTGCCAGCAGCTTTGGACTAGCGGTTAGCACAGATACGCAGTATTTT. This encodes CASSFGLAVSTDTQYF. Filled out from reference TRBV7-9 and TRBJ2-3, the complete variable domain reads DTGVSQNPRHKITKRGQNVTFRCDPISEHNRLYWYRQTLGQGPEFLTYFQNEAQLEKSRLLSDRFSAERPKGSFSTLEIQRTEQGDSAMYLCASSFGLAVSTDTQYFGPGTRLTVL.

The V call is TRBV30, the J call TRBJ1-5; D unclear. Germline V CDR1 and CDR2: GTSNPN, SVGIG (reference sequence). V lost 0 bases to trimming and J lost 3 bases, with 6 bases between them. This CDR3 is built from 13 residues. CDR3 nucleotides: TGTGCCTGGAGTGTATCAGACAATCAGCCCCAGCATTTT. As protein: CAWSVSDNQPQHF.

The V and J genes are TRBV5-4 and TRBJ1-5, with D tentatively TRBD1 (5 bases). The CDR3 consists of 15 residues. With 1 base removed from V and 5 bases from J, the gap between germline ends came to 13 bases. In germline, CDR1 is SGHNT, CDR2 YYREEE (reference sequence). This chain's CDR3 is CASSLWQGGDQPQHF. CDR3 sequence (DNA): TGTGCCAGCAGCTTGTGGCAGGGTGGGGATCAGCCCCAGCATTTT.

In nucleotides, the CDR3 is TGTGCCAGCAGCTTTAGCGGGGATTTTGAGCAGTTCTTC. Its translation is CASSFSGDFEQFF. The rearrangement links TRBV11-2 to TRBJ2-1; 8 bases are a match to TRBD2. The CDR3 sequence is 13 residues long. CDR1 is SGHAT, CDR2 FQNNGV, per germline. The junction had 4 bases not matched to a gene; V was cut back by 3 bases and J by 9 bases.

This rearrangement joins TRBV11-3 to TRBJ2-1; 8 bases are a match to TRBD1. The germline gives CDR1 SGHNT, CDR2 YENEEA. Trimming at V came to 3 bases and at J to 2 bases, leaving 3 bases not matched to a gene. The CDR3 spans 15 residues. CDR3: CASSFGTGTYNEQFF. The CDR3 DNA is TGTGCCAGCAGCTTTGGGACAGGAACCTACAATGAGCAGTTCTTC. The full variable domain, in which reference TRBV11-3 and TRBJ2-1 provide the parts outside the CDR3, is EAGVVQSPRYKIIEKKQPVAFWCNPISGHNTLYWYLQNLGQGPELLIRYENEEAVDDSQLPKDRFSAERLKGVDSTLKIQPAELGDSAVYLCASSFGTGTYNEQFFGPGTRLTVL.

This chain joins TRBV28 and TRBJ1-5; 7 nucleotides line up with TRBD1. The V gene end was trimmed by 10 bases and the J gene end by 3 bases; junction bases not matched to a gene: 12. The germline V gene has CDR1 MDHEN and CDR2 SYDVKM. CDR3 length: 15 residues. The CDR3 region is CATKTQGVFNQPQHF. The CDR3 bases are TGTGCCACCAAGACCCAGGGGGTTTTCAATCAGCCCCAGCATTTT.

The rearrangement links TRBV2 to TRBJ2-1, with D possibly TRBD2 on 5 matching bases. V gave up 9 bases and J gave up 4 bases, with 19 bases separating them. The length of the CDR3 is 15 residues. Germline V gives CDR1 SNHLY, CDR2 FYNNEI. This CDR3 is CASFSTGSGYNEQFF. The CDR3 region has the DNA TGTGCCAGTTTCTCCACGGGGTCCGGTTACAATGAGCAGTTCTTC.

The rearrangement joins TRBV7-2 to TRBJ1-6; 11 bases are shared with TRBD1. The CDR3 runs 15 residues. Trimming removed 5 bases from V and 7 bases from J; junction bases left unmatched: 4. Germline CDR1 and CDR2: SGHTA and FQGNSA. The CDR3 region has the DNA TGTGCCAGCAGCAGAAGGACAGGGGGCAATTCACCCCTCCACTTT. Amino acids: CASSRRTGGNSPLHF.

V is TRBV2 and J is TRBJ2-3; 7 nucleotides align to TRBD2. V was clipped by 6 bases and J by 0 bases; unmatched bases: 6. Germline values: CDR1 SNHLY, CDR2 FYNNEI. The CDR3 runs to 15 residues. The CDR3 DNA follows: TGTGCCAGCAGGGAGCGGGGACCGAGCACAGATACGCAGTATTTT. This encodes CASRERGPSTDTQYF.

This sequence joins TRBV29-1 and TRBJ2-1, with 12 bases matching TRBD2. CDR3 length: 14 amino acids. Losses at the gene ends were 6 bases for V and 12 bases for J; bases not matched to a gene: 12. The germline V gene encodes CDR1 SQVTM and CDR2 ANQGSEA. The CDR3 region is CSVQTKLAGGGQFF. CDR3 nucleotides: TGCAGCGTCCAAACGAAACTAGCGGGAGGTGGGCAGTTCTTC.

The chain carries TRBV12-5 and TRBJ2-3; 10 bases map to TRBD2. The CDR3 is 16 amino acids. The germline CDR1 and CDR2 sequences are LGHNT and FRNRAP. With 4 bases clipped from V and 0 bases from J, the junction kept 4 bases outside the gene matches. CDR3 sequence reads: CASGYIAGGSTDTQYF. CDR3 nucleotides: TGTGCTAGTGGTTATATAGCGGGGGGTAGCACAGATACGCAGTATTTT.

The CDR3: CASNIRPEVNSPLHF. CDR3 coding DNA: TGTGCCAGTAACATCCGTCCAGAAGTCAATTCACCCCTCCACTTT. The J gene is TRBJ1-6, the V gene TRBV19, with D unclear. CDR3 length equals 15 residues. V gave up 7 bases and J gave up 7 bases, with 17 bases separating them. The germline gives CDR1 LNHDA, CDR2 SQIVND (reference sequence).

The V gene is TRBV29-1, the J gene TRBJ2-2, with 7 bases identical to TRBD2. Germline assignment: CDR1 SQVTM and CDR2 ANQGSEA. After removal of 2 bases from V and 3 bases from J, the junction contained 6 bases not matched to a gene. The CDR3 sequence is 15 residues long. In DNA, the CDR3 is TGCAGCGTTGAATCGCGGGGGTCGGACACCGGGGAGCTGTTTTTT. Encoded protein: CSVESRGSDTGELFF.

CDR3 nucleotide sequence: TGTGCCAGCAGCACACAGGGGATTCGAGAAGATACGCAGTATTTT. This encodes CASSTQGIREDTQYF. The gene calls are TRBV11-3 and TRBJ2-3; 7 nucleotides match TRBD1. The CDR3 spans 15 residues. The junction had 10 bases not matched to a gene; V was cut back by 5 bases and J by 5 bases. The germline gives CDR1 SGHNT, CDR2 YENEEA.

V is TRBV12-3 or TRBV12-4 and J is TRBJ1-4, with a possible D match to TRBD1 (6 bases). Trimming pared 3 bases from V and 8 bases from J, leaving 10 bases between. CDR3 length equals 13 residues. CDR3 coding DNA: TGTGCCAGCAGTTTTAGGACAGACGAAAAACTGTTTTTT. As protein: CASSFRTDEKLFF.

V is TRBV9 and J is TRBJ2-2, with 8 bases lining up with TRBD2. Germline lookup yields CDR1 SGDLS and CDR2 YYNGEE. Trimming cost V 4 bases and J 14 bases; bases outside gene matches: 10. This CDR3 spans 13 amino acids. CDR3 sequence: CASSSGGGQPLFF. CDR3 coding DNA: TGTGCCAGCAGCTCCGGGGGGGGACAACCTCTGTTTTTT.

The V gene is TRBV19, the J gene TRBJ1-3; D possibly corresponds to TRBD1 (6 bases). The V end lost 3 bases, the J end lost 4 bases, and 13 bases lay between the germline ends. This CDR3 has 15 amino acids. Germline assignment: CDR1 LNHDA and CDR2 SQIVND (reference sequence). CDR3 amino acids: CASSISTGSGNTIYF. Written as DNA, the CDR3 is TGTGCCAGTAGTATTTCAACAGGGTCCGGAAACACCATATATTTT.